These T cell receptor beta chains were read from a single sample in a study of cytomegalovirus exposure and HLA in healthy donors. The method was immunoSEQ multiplex PCR; TCRdb's version includes in-frame clones alone and lacks a portion of them. This sample has more than 140,000 clones, with over 75% found just once. The sequenced sample was PBMCs. The receptors were sampled from a male donor in good health and CMV-seronegative. Both conserved end residues are part of each CDR3. The D gene is left open where the match is weak. A clone size is listed for some rows: how often the clone was seen (once, few, many), or a class if it is expanded.

D: TRBD1
V: TRBV5-1
J: TRBJ1-6
size: -
DNA: TGCGCCAGCAGCGCCCAGGGGGCGAATAATTCACCCCTCCACTTT
CDR3: CASSAQGANNSPLHF

D: -
V: TRBV7-9
J: TRBJ2-7
size: once
DNA: TGTGCCAGCAGCGGGAGGTGGCCTAACTACGAGCAGTACTTC
CDR3: CASSGRWPNYEQYF

D: -
V: TRBV9
J: TRBJ1-3
size: -
DNA: TGTGCCAGCAGCACCCGGGGGGAGTTTTCCTATGGAAACACCATATATTTT
CDR3: CASSTRGEFSYGNTIYF

D: TRBD1
V: TRBV6-5
J: TRBJ1-1
size: -
DNA: TGTGCCAGCCGACAGGGGAACACTGAAGCTTTCTTT
CDR3: CASRQGNTEAFF

D: TRBD1
V: TRBV27
J: TRBJ2-7
size: -
DNA: TGTGCCAGCAGTCGCGGGACAGGGGCCTACGAGCAGTACTTC
CDR3: CASSRGTGAYEQYF

D: -
V: TRBV10-3
J: TRBJ2-7
size: -
DNA: TGTGCCATCAGTGAGTTATACGAGCAGTACTTC
CDR3: CAISELYEQYF

D: -
V: TRBV5-1
J: TRBJ2-3
size: -
DNA: TGCGCCAGCAGCTTGGAAACCGCGGGAGATACGCAGTATTTT
CDR3: CASSLETAGDTQYF

D: -
V: TRBV18
J: TRBJ1-3
size: -
DNA: TGTGCCAGCTCACCGAACAGGGACACTGGAAACACCATATATTTT
CDR3: CASSPNRDTGNTIYF

D: -
V: TRBV11-2
J: TRBJ1-6
size: -
DNA: TGTGCCAGCAGCACCCTGGGGCTCTCCTATAATTCACCCCTCCACTTT
CDR3: CASSTLGLSYNSPLHF

D: TRBD1
V: TRBV28
J: TRBJ2-3
size: few
DNA: TGTGCCAGCAGTTTATTTGACAGGGGGCGCCCCGATACGCAGTATTTT
CDR3: CASSLFDRGRPDTQYF

D: TRBD1
V: TRBV30
J: TRBJ1-2
size: -
DNA: TGTGCCGTAGGAACAGGGGGCAACTATGGCTACACCTTC
CDR3: CAVGTGGNYGYTF

D: -
V: TRBV14
J: TRBJ2-3
size: -
DNA: TGTGCCAGCAGCCAACTAGCCCTCCATACGCAGTATTTT
CDR3: CASSQLALHTQYF

D: TRBD2
V: TRBV25-1
J: TRBJ2-1
size: -
DNA: TGTGCCAGCAGTGAAGGGAATAGCGGGAGTTGGTACAATGAGCAGTTCTTC
CDR3: CASSEGNSGSWYNEQFF

D: -
V: TRBV6-5
J: TRBJ2-5
size: -
DNA: TGTGCCAGCGGGTTGGGGGGTGGGAGGGAGACCCAGTACTTC
CDR3: CASGLGGGRETQYF

D: TRBD1
V: TRBV7-2
J: TRBJ2-7
size: -
DNA: TGTGCCAGCAGCCCGGACAGGACGGGCGAGCAGTACTTC
CDR3: CASSPDRTGEQYF

D: -
V: TRBV27
J: TRBJ1-2
size: -
DNA: TGTGCCAGCAGTTCTCTTGGGGGGTTTAAGGATGGCTACACCTTC
CDR3: CASSSLGGFKDGYTF

D: -
V: TRBV2
J: TRBJ2-3
size: -
DNA: TGTGCCAGCAGTGAAGGAGAGGGCCGACCCGCAGATACGCAGTATTTT
CDR3: CASSEGEGRPADTQYF

D: -
V: TRBV18
J: TRBJ1-2
size: -
DNA: TGTGCCAGCCCAGGAGGGCCAGAAGGCTACACCTTC
CDR3: CASPGGPEGYTF

D: TRBD2
V: TRBV6-5
J: TRBJ2-2
size: -
DNA: TGTGCCAGCAGTTACTCACTAGCGCCCACCGGGGAGCTGTTTTTT
CDR3: CASSYSLAPTGELFF

D: TRBD1
V: TRBV7-9
J: TRBJ1-1
size: few
DNA: TGTGCCAGCAGCTTAGTCCCGGGACAGGGGGACACTGAAGCTTTCTTT
CDR3: CASSLVPGQGDTEAFF

D: -
V: TRBV5-1
J: TRBJ1-2
size: few
DNA: TGCGCCAGCAGCTTGGTCGGAGACTATGGCTACACCTTC
CDR3: CASSLVGDYGYTF

D: -
V: TRBV11-2
J: TRBJ1-6
size: once
DNA: TGTGCCAGCAGCCCACAGCGGTTTAATTCACCCCTCCACTTT
CDR3: CASSPQRFNSPLHF

D: TRBD2
V: TRBV7-3
J: TRBJ2-3
size: -
DNA: TGTGCCAGCAGCTTAAAAGTATCGGCTAGCGGGGGCAGCACAGATACGCAGTATTTT
CDR3: CASSLKVSASGGSTDTQYF

D: -
V: TRBV28
J: TRBJ2-7
size: once
DNA: TGTGCCAGCAGTTTCCGCACTAGCCTAAGCTCCTACGAGCAGTACTTC
CDR3: CASSFRTSLSSYEQYF

D: -
V: TRBV7-6
J: TRBJ1-1
size: few
DNA: TGTGCCAGCAGCTTATCCGGACAATTGGTAGGAGCTTTCTTT
CDR3: CASSLSGQLVGAFF

D: -
V: TRBV5-8
J: TRBJ1-5
size: -
DNA: TGTGCCAGCAGCTTGCCCGTTCAGCCCCAGCATTTT
CDR3: CASSLPVQPQHF

D: -
V: TRBV5-6
J: TRBJ1-3
size: -
DNA: TGTGCCAGCAGCTTTATCCAGGGGAAAAACTCTGGAAACACCATATATTTT
CDR3: CASSFIQGKNSGNTIYF

D: TRBD1
V: TRBV7-2
J: TRBJ1-2
size: -
DNA: TGTGCCAGCAGCCGGACAGGGGAGAGTTACTATGGCTACACCTTC
CDR3: CASSRTGESYYGYTF

D: TRBD2
V: TRBV7-3
J: TRBJ2-1
size: -
DNA: TGTGCCAGCAGCTACGGCGGGAGTTACAATGAGCAGTTCTTC
CDR3: CASSYGGSYNEQFF

D: TRBD2
V: TRBV2
J: TRBJ2-2
size: -
DNA: TGTGCCAGCAGTGAGAGGACTAGCGGGGGGGCCGGGGAGCTGTTTTTT
CDR3: CASSERTSGGAGELFF

D: -
V: TRBV6-1
J: TRBJ1-5
size: -
DNA: TGTGCCAGCAGTGAAGAATCGGGGTCGAGAACGTACAATCAGCCCCAGCATTTT
CDR3: CASSEESGSRTYNQPQHF